This T cell receptor beta chain derives from a study of blood T cell repertoires in COVID-19. The protocol was immunoSEQ multiplex PCR, while the TCRdb copy is restricted to in-frame clones and leaves out a portion. The table shows about 240,000 clones, with less than 90% occurring only once. CDR3 length: 15 amino acids. V lost 3 bases to trimming and J lost 1 base, with 8 bases between them. The germline V gene encodes CDR1 SGDLS and CDR2 YYNGEE. This chain joins TRBV9 and TRBJ2-6; possibly TRBD2 for D (5 bases). The TCR sequence derives from a man in his 60s with acute or convalescent COVID-19. Material: peripheral blood. This chain's CDR3 is CASSARDSGANVLTF. In DNA, the CDR3 is TGTGCCAGCAGCGCCCGGGATTCTGGGGCCAACGTCCTGACTTTC.